Listed here is a single T cell receptor beta chain. This clone was seen a handful of times. Its specific antigen is unknown. Nothing much larger sits one base from this clone, and base qualities are not available. V lost 0 bases and J lost 5 bases, and the count of bases not matched to a germline gene is 7. Reading the germline V gene gives CDR1 LGHNA and CDR2 YSLEER. The CDR3, from cysteine to phenylalanine, totals 16 residues. Only the CDR3 DNA is retained, 48 bases long and in frame from the first base. Libraries were built with the immunoSEQ multiplex PCR assay. A mixture of 60 forward primers for TCR Vbeta segments and 13 reverse primers for TCR Jbeta segments was used in the multiplex PCR. The CDR3 region of rearranged TCR beta genes was amplified from genomic DNA with a multiplex PCR assay. Amplified TCR beta libraries were sequenced as 87-base-pair reads on the Illumina HiSeq System. The authors' pipeline ran thus. Across the 670 or so repertoires, a later analysis counted about 81 million unique TCR beta chains, 9.5 million to 12 million of which were shared by at least two donors. Raw reads were error-corrected and collapsed into unique sequences with a nearest-neighbor algorithm that merged closely related sequences to remove PCR and sequencing errors. CDR3 sequences were aligned to IMGT reference sequences to assign V, D and J gene segments. Each retained sequence needed at least a six-nucleotide match to both a V gene segment and a J gene segment. Rearrangements were classified as productive when the CDR3 lacked stop codons and remained in frame with V and J, and all other rearrangements were classified as non-productive. Following IMGT convention, CDR3 was defined as the stretch from the second conserved V-encoded cysteine to the conserved J-encoded phenylalanine. In an earlier analysis of around 540 of the donors, sequences lacking an unambiguous match to a single V gene segment were excluded. An earlier analysis of fewer than 750 of the donors called V segments functional above 56.7% productive rearrangements and segregating when the between-donor standard deviation exceeded 5%. A statistical classification framework was built to diagnose cytomegalovirus status from the catalog of TCR beta chain sequences. A later analysis assigned V and J genes by comparing TCR nucleotide sequences with IMGT/GENE-DB human TR gene sequences. In a later analysis, CDR3 sequences and most-parsimonious VDJ recombination scenarios were assigned using the TCRdist pipeline. A later analysis defined each TCR beta chain by its CDR3 amino acid sequence plus V-gene family, and excluded reads lacking a unique V-gene family. To address suspected cross-contamination and a sequencing artifact, a later analysis removed 550 to 750 highly shared, low-generation-probability nucleotide sequences. In a later analysis, a clonal expansion index for each public chain was calculated from normalized within-repertoire ranks of inferred template counts. Generation probabilities in a later analysis came from a VDJ recombination model fitted to out-of-frame rearrangements, and those results were checked against IGoR. Hypergeometric tests were used in a later analysis to score TCR-TCR, TCR-HLA and TCR-CMV co-occurrence, with a repertoire-size bias correction applied to the TCR pairs. In a later analysis, false discovery rates were estimated by permuting HLA or CMV assignments 20 times. In a later analysis, co-occurring TCRs were grouped using DBSCAN, with TCRdist sequence similarity added in when clustering inside HLA-allele-positive subsets. For co-occurrence clustering, repertoires with fewer than 30,000 or more than 120,000 public chains were excluded, along with roughly 5 repertoires with anomalous nucleotide sharing. TCRdb took over this immuneACCESS table, retaining in-frame rearrangements with V and J assigned. Such tables are incomplete; in checked studies, under half of the missing clones stem from an unresolved V gene, and the remainder is unexplained. V and J calls and clone size are copied from that table; D and trimming were computed from the DNA. Counted in this sample were around 100,000 clones; approximately 70% of them appeared once. Of the sample, approximately 4.3% is held by the ten largest clones.

This entry comes from a study of cytomegalovirus exposure and HLA in healthy donors (TCRdb year 2017). With respect to the entire study: In an earlier analysis of under 750 of the donors, 276 Gb of sequence data and 90 million to 130 million unique TCR beta sequences from 150 million to 200 million T cells were reported. An early release covering over 500 HLA-typed donors comprised roughly 300 gigabases of sequencing data and roughly 86 million unique TCR sequences. Among the roughly 400 genotyped donors, around 81% belonged to the genetic ancestry cluster associated with self-reported Caucasian donors. The aim of the study was to test whether cataloging public T cell receptors could identify signatures of past pathogen exposure. The study used immunosequencing to profile the T cell repertoires of 600 to 850 subjects and linked those repertoires to cytomegalovirus serostatus. A separate validation cohort of 100 to 150 different subjects was used in addition to the roughly 670-subject first cohort. To predict cytomegalovirus infection status, the study combined high-throughput TCR immunosequencing, statistical association of individual TCRs with disease status, and machine learning. A later analysis re-examined previously published TCR beta repertoires from around 670 donors and added high-resolution HLA genotyping to investigate patterns of TCR occurrence. In the later analysis, no new phenotypic data were used to find candidate immune exposures; instead, reliance was placed on TCR beta sequences and their occurrence across donors. To decide whether each TCR beta V gene segment behaved as functional or pseudogenic, an earlier analysis of some 570 of the donors relied on high-throughput TCR beta sequencing. Donor age, sex, ethnicity and CMV serostatus were compiled together with the repertoire data. Genome-wide SNP genotypes for about three fifths of the roughly 700 donors were used in a later genetic analysis, which treated that subset as a discovery cohort. Every repertoire in the discovery cohort had been generated on one and the same sequencing platform. Class I and class II HLA loci were covered by the typing at four-digit resolution. Typing coverage differed by locus: A, B, C, DRB1 and DQB1 were typed in about 629-640 donors, DQA1 in 522, DPA1 in approximately 610, and DPB1 in approximately 450. Four to six DR-DQ haplotypes were handled as single units for association and clustering, since linkage in the cohort was strong. Among under 450 genotyped donors of the cohort, an average of around 240,000 unique TCR beta nucleotide sequences were sequenced per donor, 15% to 20% of them non-productive. On the study overall, not on this receptor specifically: Strong co-occurrence of HLA alleles, especially DR and DQ, made assigning TCR associations to individual alleles difficult. Because counts were too low, some 17 rarely observed V segments, including chromosome 9 orphons, were excluded from the earlier analysis of fewer than 650 of the donors. The classifier was reported to diagnose cytomegalovirus status with high specificity and sensitivity in both the original and validation cohorts. Because HLA typing was missing for some donors at each locus, association tests included only the typed subset. A later genetic analysis reported fewer N-insertions in productive TCRs among donors in an Asian-associated ancestry cluster than the approximately 670-donor mean. In vitro tests confirmed that a few of the cytomegalovirus-associated TCR beta chains recognize cytomegalovirus antigens. In a later analysis, HLA-associated TCR beta chains were found to be more clonally expanded and to have lower generation probabilities than equally common non-associated chains. It was suggested by the authors that the approach could potentially be generalized to other disease states and immunological phenotypes. Broadly in line with IMGT annotations, most TCR beta V segments showed up in productive rearrangements about 87% or about 30% of the time in an earlier analysis of under 700 of the donors. In a later genetic analysis, a missense DCLRE1C variant was associated with V-gene and J-gene trimming of TCR beta chains, and the association was replicated in an independent cohort. According to a later analysis, TCR association rates differed among HLA loci, with DRB1 alleles showing the most associated TCRs and HLA-C alleles showing the fewest. The 87-base-pair reads could not distinguish some IMGT-functional V segments, including TRBV6-2 and TRBV6-3, so those segments were excluded. Most TCR sequences were observed very rarely across donors, whereas some public TCRs were present in many individuals. A further reported finding was that TCR beta sequences accurately predicted the HLA-A and HLA-B alleles for most subjects in the first cohort. The presence/absence analyses assumed that sequencing depth was roughly uniform across donors, and that assumption may not be true. A later analysis associated around 16,000 TCR beta sequences with specific HLA alleles at a false discovery rate of 0.05. This cohort had only TCR beta chains sequenced, and the lack of alpha or paired-chain data limited which features could be detected. In a later analysis, most CMV-associated TCR beta chains were found to appear HLA-restricted, with HLA associations seemingly driven largely by CMV exposure. Correlated functional status among segregating V segments might be attributable to linkage disequilibrium, but an unknown experimental factor could not be ruled out. The study listed 150 to 200 TCR beta chains as associated with cytomegalovirus. CMV serostatus was the only immune exposure information available for the cohort. A group of highly shared sequence variants was considered likely to be a technical artifact of the sequencing pipeline. Several of the top co-occurrence clusters appeared to be linked to parvovirus B19, influenza, CMV and Epstein-Barr virus, according to a later analysis.

The cohort consisted of 600 or so healthy bone marrow donors. At the time of sampling, every cohort member was nominally healthy, though immune exposures that went unrecorded were likely present. The donor was CMV seropositive and was included in the group of around 300 seropositive cohort members. Each donor provided a peripheral blood sample, and peripheral blood mononuclear cells were used for TCR beta sequencing. The Qiagen DNeasy Blood Extraction Kit was used to extract genomic DNA from the blood cell samples. The specimen was PBMCs. The sequence links TRBV4-3 to TRBJ2-7; 10 bases in the junction line up with TRBD1. This clonotype originated in a woman aged 18-30 years in good health and CMV-seropositive. At the DNA level, the sequence is TGCGCCAGCAGCCAAGATCTCCGGGACAGGGGAGACGAGCAGTACTTC. Translated, this gives CASSQDLRDRGDEQYF.